The 15 T cell receptor beta chains in this list originate from one sample, sequenced in a study of beta chain features in type 1 diabetes. General study results and limits: Moderate yet significant TCRB CDR3 shortening was seen in Type 1 diabetes patients in all four CD4+ subsets.

The study reverse transcribed the entire isolated RNA, so it sequenced expressed TCRB transcripts. Assay used: immunoSEQ multiplex PCR; TCRdb lists only in-frame clones, some missing. The repertoire holds about 48,000 clones, with roughly 39% as singletons. Which antigens these TCRs recognize remains unknown. Input material: Tregs from blood. The receptors come from a man under 40 with type 1 diabetes.

This clone turned up a few times. The chain joins TRBV6-5 to TRBJ2-5; TRBD2 agrees at 12 bases. This CDR3 region has 13 residues. Looked up from germline, CDR1 is MNHEY and CDR2 is SVGAGI. V lost 5 bases, J lost 12 bases, and 7 bases stayed unmatched. CDR3 sequence reads: CASSPWTSGDEYF. As DNA, the CDR3 is TGTGCCAGCAGTCCTTGGACTAGCGGGGATGAGTACTTC.

This clone appeared a few times. V gene TRBV2 combines with J gene TRBJ2-6, with D possibly TRBD1 on 6 matching bases. In germline, CDR1 is SNHLY, CDR2 FYNNEI. V dropped 6 bases and J dropped 0 bases, with 9 bases sitting between them. The CDR3 runs to 15 residues. CDR3 sequence reads: CASRDSFSGANVLTF. The CDR3 DNA sequence: TGTGCCAGCAGGGACAGCTTCTCTGGGGCCAACGTCCTGACTTTC.

This chain uses TRBV28 with TRBJ2-5; tentative D call: TRBD2 (6 bases). Germline V gene lookup returns CDR1 MDHEN and CDR2 SYDVKM. The CDR3 has 14 residues. With 5 bases removed from V and 2 bases from J, the gap between germline ends came to 12 bases. The CDR3 DNA reads as TGTGCCAGCAGTACTCCGGGACTGCAAGAGACCCAGTACTTC. Translating it yields CASSTPGLQETQYF.

The chain recombines TRBV28 with TRBJ1-4; D uncertain. The germline V and J ends were trimmed by 8 bases and 3 bases, with 10 bases remaining between them. Germline CDR1 and CDR2: MDHEN and SYDVKM. The CDR3 contains 13 residues. CDR3: CASWAGPNEKLFF. For the CDR3, the DNA is TGTGCCAGCTGGGCAGGCCCTAATGAAAAACTGTTTTTT.

The chain employs TRBV5-1 and TRBJ2-1, with D maybe TRBD2 (6 bases). The CDR3 spans 16 residues. The germline V gene encodes CDR1 SGHRS and CDR2 YFSETQ. The ends were cut back, 2 bases at V and 5 bases at J, with 17 bases in the middle. The CDR3, as DNA: TGCGCCAGCAGCTTCGGGACCGCGGGACCAGACAATGAGCAGTTCTTC. Amino acid sequence: CASSFGTAGPDNEQFF.

About this clone itself: A junction end diverges from the germline sequence, so it may reflect a read error. This chain connects TRBV18 to TRBJ1-1, with a possible D match to TRBD1 (6 bases). The CDR3 consists of 17 residues. Per germline, CDR1 KGHSH and CDR2 LQKENI. The CDR3: CASSPLKGGKSYTEAFF. The DNA for the CDR3 is TGTGCCAGCTCGCCACTCAAAGGGGGAAAGTCGTACACTGAAGCTTTCTTT.

This clone has a handful of counts. The chain has TRBV11-2 and TRBJ2-7; D not resolved. This CDR3 region has 15 residues. Per the germline V gene, CDR1 is SGHAT and CDR2 is FQNNGV. V lost 0 bases, J lost 3 bases, and 12 bases lay in between. DNA for the CDR3: TGTGCCAGCAGCTTAGATCGTTTCGGGTTCTACGAGCAGTACTTC. It is translated as CASSLDRFGFYEQYF.

This clone appeared a few times. The chain uses TRBV6-6 and TRBJ2-2; perhaps TRBD1 as D (6 bases). The V end was cut by 6 bases, the J end by 4 bases, with 12 bases between. CDR3 length: 14 residues. Germline V CDR1 and CDR2: MNHNY, SVGAGI (reference sequence). DNA for the CDR3: TGTGCCAGCAGGACAGGCGATGGCACCGGGGAGCTGTTTTTT. This codes for CASRTGDGTGELFF.

The rearrangement links TRBV4-3 to TRBJ1-1; weak D call: TRBD1 (5 bases). V lost 1 base to trimming and J lost 1 base, with 13 bases between them. Germline CDR1 LGHNA, CDR2 YSLEER. This CDR3 contains 16 residues. CDR3 in DNA: TGCGCCAGCAGCCAAGTTCCAGGGTTCCCGAACACTGAAGCTTTCTTT. It encodes CASSQVPGFPNTEAFF.

As DNA, the CDR3 is TGTGCCAGCAGCCTGAGTGGACTAGCGGGAGGGCCAGGAGACACCGGGGAGCTGTTTTTT. Protein sequence: CASSLSGLAGGPGDTGELFF. The chain is built from TRBV28 and TRBJ2-2; 15 bases fit TRBD2. The CDR3 loop spans 20 amino acids. V was pared by 6 bases and J by 3 bases, with 14 bases of the junction left unmatched. CDR1 is MDHEN and CDR2 is SYDVKM in the germline V gene. The whole variable domain, remainder taken from reference TRBV28 and TRBJ2-2, is DVKVTQSSRYLVKRTGEKVFLECVQDMDHENMFWYRQDPGLGLRLIYFSYDVKMKEKGDIPEGYSVSREKKERFSLILESASTNQTSMYLCASSLSGLAGGPGDTGELFFGEGSRLTVL.

The rearrangement links TRBV5-1 to TRBJ2-1; TRBD2 matches 10 bases. This CDR3 has 18 residues. V gave up 0 bases and J gave up 7 bases; unmatched junction bases: 13. Germline V CDR1 and CDR2: SGHRS, YFSETQ. DNA of the CDR3: TGCGCCAGCAGCTTGGATTGGGGTAGCGGGAGGCTGAATAATGAGCAGTTCTTC. Encoded protein: CASSLDWGSGRLNNEQFF.

This clone was detected a few times. The V and J genes are TRBV4-3 and TRBJ2-3, with 8 bases identical to TRBD2. The J segment lost 6 bases and the V segment lost 4 bases, leaving 3 bases of the junction unmatched. This CDR3 contains 13 residues. CDR1 and CDR2 from the germline V gene are LGHNA and YSLEER. The CDR3 sequence: CASSRAGVDTQYF. DNA of the CDR3: TGCGCCAGCAGCCGAGCGGGAGTGGATACGCAGTATTTT.

The gene calls are TRBV7-9 and TRBJ2-3; TRBD2 matches at 12 bases. The CDR3 is 15 amino acids. Germline loops: CDR1 SEHNR, CDR2 FQNEAQ (reference sequence). V lost 5 bases, J lost 5 bases, and 5 bases stayed unmatched. CDR3 amino acids: CASSPSGRDGDTQYF. CDR3 DNA: TGTGCCAGCAGCCCTAGCGGGAGGGATGGAGATACGCAGTATTTT.

V gene TRBV11-2 combines with J gene TRBJ2-1; no clear D gene. Looked up from germline, CDR1 is SGHAT and CDR2 is FQNNGV. V dropped 1 base and J dropped 6 bases, with 7 bases sitting between them. The CDR3 extends over 13 amino acids. CDR3: CASSLGLSNEQFF. The CDR3 bases are TGTGCCAGCAGCTTAGGTCTTAGCAATGAGCAGTTCTTC.

Here the CDR3 reads CASSPRTSGNTDTQYF. CDR3 in DNA: TGTGCCAGCAGCCCCCGGACTAGCGGGAACACAGATACGCAGTATTTT. This sequence joins TRBV7-3 and TRBJ2-3; TRBD2 matches at 12 bases. The trim removed 5 bases at V and 2 bases at J, leaving 5 bases unmatched. Germline loops: CDR1 SGHTA, CDR2 FQGTGA. There are 16 residues in the CDR3.